What follows are 20 T cell receptor beta chains derived from one specimen sequenced in a study of shared clonotypes between healthy human individuals. Libraries were prepared by immunoSEQ multiplex PCR; TCRdb keeps only in-frame clonotypes and omits some of them. This sample yields about 1.5 million clones, of which nearly 99% are seen a single time; 0.4% to 0.55% belongs to the top ten. The sequencing sample was made of naive CD4+ T cells sorted from blood. Sample subset: CD45RA+ positively selected. All receptors derive from a man aged 30 to 45 in good health.

J is TRBJ1-1 and V is TRBV6-5; the D is unclear. The V and J ends lost 3 bases and 6 bases respectively, with 5 bases between them. This CDR3 contains 11 residues. CDR1 and CDR2 from the germline V gene are MNHEY and SVGAGI. The CDR3 coding sequence is TGTGCCAGCAGTTATCAGTCTGAAGCTTTCTTT. Its protein product is CASSYQSEAFF.

The V and J genes are TRBV25-1 and TRBJ2-7; D not resolved. The V end lost 5 bases, the J end lost 2 bases, and 7 bases lay between the germline ends. This CDR3 is 12 amino acids long. Germline-derived CDR1 and CDR2 are MGHDK and SYGVNS. The CDR3 DNA reads TGTGCCAGCAGTCGTTCCCCCTACGAGCAGTACTTC. Translation gives CASSRSPYEQYF.

On this clone: Within the sample, other DNA sequences also encode this same CDR3. The chain couples TRBV28 to TRBJ1-1, with 7 bases that match TRBD1. Unmatched junction bases numbered 2, after V lost 3 bases and J lost 1 base. Germline-derived CDR1 and CDR2 are MDHEN and SYDVKM. The length of the CDR3 is 14 residues. Here the CDR3 reads CASSLTGPNTEAFF. The DNA of the CDR3 is TGTGCCAGCAGTTTGACAGGGCCGAACACTGAAGCTTTCTTT.

V and J are TRBV27 and TRBJ2-3, with D possibly being TRBD1 (6 bases). Between the trimmed V and J ends, which lost 4 bases and 6 bases, there was a span of 17 bases. This CDR3 comprises 15 residues. The germline gives CDR1 MNHEY, CDR2 SMNVEV (reference sequence). The CDR3: CASSSNPTGRDTQYF. The DNA of the CDR3 is TGTGCCAGCAGTTCCAATCCGACAGGCAGGGATACGCAGTATTTT.

Concerning this clone: This sample includes further DNA sequences coding for the same CDR3. This chain connects TRBV4-3 to TRBJ1-1, with 7 bases aligning to TRBD1. Germline CDR1 and CDR2: LGHNA and YSLEER. With 3 bases clipped from V and 2 bases from J, the junction kept 3 bases outside the gene matches. CDR3 size: 14 residues. The CDR3 loop reads CASSHNRGNTEAFF. The DNA of the CDR3 is TGCGCCAGCAGCCATAACAGGGGAAACACTGAAGCTTTCTTT.

The V gene is TRBV9, the J gene TRBJ2-1; TRBD1 matches 7 bases. This CDR3 spans 15 amino acids. Germline V lookup: CDR1 SGDLS, CDR2 YYNGEE. The V segment lost 3 bases and the J segment 4 bases; nucleotides outside the gene matches: 7. CDR3 DNA: TGTGCCAGCAGCGCCGGAGACAGGGTTTACAATGAGCAGTTCTTC. It is translated as CASSAGDRVYNEQFF.

To note about this clone: At the DNA level, this CDR3 is encoded by other sequences in the same sample as well. The CDR3 sequence is CASSFSGGGYEQYF. Here the CDR3 DNA reads TGTGCCAGCAGCTTTTCAGGGGGTGGGTACGAGCAGTACTTC. The chain is built from TRBV7-2 and TRBJ2-7; 7 positions agree with TRBD1. The germline CDR1 and CDR2 sequences are SGHTA and FQGNSA. This CDR3 is built from 14 residues. V gave up 3 bases and J gave up 4 bases; unmatched junction bases: 6.

This sequence joins TRBV5-4 and TRBJ1-2; weak D call: TRBD1 (5 bases). This CDR3 spans 11 amino acids. Germline CDR1 is SGHNT and CDR2 is YYREEE (reference sequence). The V gene lost 5 bases and the J gene lost 8 bases, with 10 bases spanning the gap. CDR3 DNA sequence: TGTGCCAGCAGGGGACCGAGAGGCTACACCTTC. It encodes CASRGPRGYTF.

Comments on this clone: Other DNA sequences in this sample translate to the same CDR3. The J gene is TRBJ2-5, the V gene TRBV5-1, with D unclear. Trimming shortened V by 0 bases and J by 2 bases, and 8 bases separated the two germline ends. The CDR3 extends over 14 amino acids. Germline V CDR1 and CDR2: SGHRS, YFSETQ. CDR3 bases: TGCGCCAGCAGCTTGGGGGCAGCTCAAGAGACCCAGTACTTC. Translated, it gives CASSLGAAQETQYF.

The chain combines TRBV27 with TRBJ2-1, with TRBD2 matching 9 bases. Germline CDR1 reads MNHEY; CDR2 reads SMNVEV (reference sequence). This CDR3 comprises 14 residues. V gave up 5 bases and J gave up 6 bases; unmatched junction bases: 5. The DNA of the CDR3 is TGTGCCAGCAGTGCTAGCGGGACTTTCAATGAGCAGTTCTTC. Protein product: CASSASGTFNEQFF.

The rearrangement joins TRBV11-2 to TRBJ2-1, with 10 bases that match TRBD2. Trimming took 2 bases from V and 13 from J; bases not matched to a gene: 14. There are 16 residues in the CDR3. CDR1 is SGHAT, CDR2 FQNNGV, per germline. The CDR3 sequence: CASSLNPLRLAGVQFF. In DNA form, the CDR3 reads TGTGCCAGCAGCTTAAACCCGTTGAGGCTAGCGGGAGTCCAGTTCTTC. Full variable domain (missing parts from reference TRBV11-2 and TRBJ2-1): EAGVAQSPRYKIIEKRQSVAFWCNPISGHATLYWYQQILGQGPKLLIQFQNNGVVDDSQLPKDRFSAERLKGVDSTLKIQPAKLEDSAVYLCASSLNPLRLAGVQFFGPGTRLTVL.

CDR3 residues: CASSVETGSHWNEQFF. Here the CDR3 DNA reads TGTGCCAGCAGCGTAGAAACAGGATCCCATTGGAATGAGCAGTTCTTC. This chain joins TRBV9 and TRBJ2-1; tentatively, D is TRBD1 (5 bases). This CDR3 has 16 amino acids. V was cut by 0 bases and J by 7 bases, with 17 bases left in between. Germline values: CDR1 SGDLS, CDR2 YYNGEE.

The V gene is TRBV28, the J gene TRBJ2-7; TRBD2 matches at 8 bases. The CDR3 length is 14 residues. J gave up 2 bases and V 6 bases, and 6 bases lay outside the gene matches. Germline assignment: CDR1 MDHEN and CDR2 SYDVKM. Here the CDR3 DNA reads TGTGCCAGCAGGAGGGCGGGGGGCCCCTACGAGCAGTACTTC. It encodes CASRRAGGPYEQYF.

The J gene is TRBJ1-5, the V gene TRBV7-2; possible D gene TRBD1, 5 bases. Deletions cut 5 bases from V and 8 bases from J, with 10 bases between. Looked up from germline, CDR1 is SGHTA and CDR2 is FQGNSA. The CDR3 totals 12 residues. CDR3 sequence reads: CASSRRGEPQHF. CDR3 coding DNA: TGTGCCAGCAGCCGGCGGGGGGAGCCCCAGCATTTT.

The rearrangement links TRBV29-1 to TRBJ1-5; D unclear. V was pared by 3 bases and J by 2 bases, with 11 bases between. CDR3 length: 14 amino acids. Germline V gene sequence: CDR1 SQVTM, CDR2 ANQGSEA. This CDR3 is CSVDWGSGNQPQHF. DNA of the CDR3: TGCAGCGTTGATTGGGGTTCGGGCAATCAGCCCCAGCATTTT.

The chain has TRBV7-6 and TRBJ2-5; tentatively, D is TRBD1 (6 bases). Germline V lookup: CDR1 SGHVS, CDR2 FNYEAQ. Trimming stripped 5 bases from V and 5 bases from J, with 9 bases between. CDR3 length: 12 amino acids. CDR3 bases: TGTGCCAGCAGCCCCCAGGGGGAGACCCAGTACTTC. It translates to CASSPQGETQYF. The variable domain in full, with the rest retrieved from reference TRBV7-6 and TRBJ2-5, is GAGVSQSPRYKVTKRGQDVALRCDPISGHVSLYWYRQALGQGPEFLTYFNYEAQQDKSGLPNDRFSAERPEGSISTLTIQRTEQRDSAMYRCASSPQGETQYFGPGTRLLVL.

The chain carries TRBV5-8 and TRBJ1-5; D not certain. Germline V gives CDR1 SGHTS, CDR2 YDEGEE. There are 13 residues in the CDR3. Deletions cut 3 bases from V and 2 bases from J, with 6 bases between. CDR3 residues: CASSSLGNQPQHF. The CDR3 nucleotides read TGTGCCAGCAGCTCCCTCGGCAATCAGCCCCAGCATTTT.

The gene calls are TRBV13 and TRBJ2-5, with 9 bases aligning to TRBD1. Looked up from germline, CDR1 is PRHDT and CDR2 is FYEKMQ (reference sequence). V lost 5 bases to trimming and J lost 5 bases; unmatched junction nucleotides: 9. CDR3 size: 15 residues. For the CDR3, the DNA is TGTGCCAGCAGCCGACGGACAGGGGCTGTGGAGACCCAGTACTTC. Translating gives CASSRRTGAVETQYF.

J is TRBJ2-3 and V is TRBV27; D is perhaps TRBD2 (6 bases). Germline CDR1 is MNHEY and CDR2 is SMNVEV (reference sequence). V dropped 9 bases and J dropped 1 base, with 17 bases sitting between them. The CDR3 consists of 15 residues. The CDR3 bases are TGTGCCAGTTCAACCCGACTAGGGGGCACAGATACGCAGTATTTT. Translated: CASSTRLGGTDTQYF.

The rearrangement links TRBV28 to TRBJ2-7; possibly TRBD1 or TRBD2 for D (6 bases each). V gave up 4 bases and J gave up 4 bases, with 17 bases separating them. Germline V gene sequence: CDR1 MDHEN, CDR2 SYDVKM. The CDR3 spans 15 residues. CDR3 sequence (DNA): TGTGCCAGCAGTTCTCGACGGGGGCAGGGGTACGAGCAGTACTTC. Its protein product is CASSSRRGQGYEQYF.